This T cell receptor (beta chain) emerged from a study of blood T cell repertoires in COVID-19. Study-level information: Samples of COVID-19 (acute and convalescent) were obtained from the United States, Italy and Spain. PBMCs, B-cell-depleted T cells, or T cells were the source of the cDNA or gDNA that made up the material.

This CDR3 has 12 residues. V gave up 4 bases and J gave up 8 bases, with 12 bases separating them. Germline assignment: CDR1 SGHAT and CDR2 FQNNGV. The protocol was immunoSEQ multiplex PCR, while the TCRdb copy is restricted to in-frame clones and leaves out a portion. This sample yields 180,000 or so clones, of which about 86% are seen a single time; approximately 3.3% belongs to the top ten. This TCR was sampled from a man between 18 and 29 years old with active or convalescent COVID-19. The specimen sequenced was peripheral blood. This chain uses TRBV11-2 with TRBJ2-7, with D uncertain. The DNA of the CDR3 is TGTGCCAGCAGCTACCTCTCTACGAAGCAGTACTTC. Encoded protein: CASSYLSTKQYF.